These T cell receptor beta chains were read from a single sample in a study of blood T cells in healthy people across ages. MiXCR was run by TCRdb on the 5' RACE reads, yielding one entry per CDR3 protein. The sample carries 1.2 million to 1.5 million distinct CDR3 sequences, almost 60% recorded once. Sequencing was performed on blood. These receptors were obtained from a man aged 18-30 years in good health. Each CDR3 is given with its conserved first and last residue. The order of the fields is D gene, clone size, CDR3 length, J gene, V gene, CDR3 protein, CDR3 DNA. The D gene is left open where the match is weak. Only some rows state a clone size, as once, few, many or a class for expanded clones.

>TRBD1|few|15|TRBJ2-1|TRBV29-1
CSVVVGTGVGDEQFF
TGCAGCGTTGTTGTGGGGACAGGGGTCGGGGATGAGCAGTTCTTC
>TRBD1|few|15|TRBJ2-1|TRBV7-2
CASSLSGGVNNEQFF
TGTGCCAGCAGTTTATCAGGGGGCGTCAACAATGAGCAGTTCTTC
>TRBD2|.|17|TRBJ2-2|TRBV2
CASRISGLAVNTGELFF
TGTGCCAGCAGGATTTCGGGACTAGCGGTTAACACCGGGGAGCTGTTTTTT
>TRBD1|few|16|TRBJ2-5|TRBV20-1
CSARDWGQGARNEQYF
TGCAGTGCTAGAGATTGGGGACAGGGGGCTCGCAATGAGCAGTACTTC
>.|.|18|TRBJ2-1|TRBV2
CASSPPGQTSKSHNEQFF
TGTGCCAGCAGTCCACCTGGGCAGACCTCAAAGTCACACAATGAGCAGTTCTTC
>.|.|17|TRBJ2-1|TRBV5-6
CASSTGTLRPSYNEQFF
TGTGCCAGCAGCACCGGTACGCTTCGGCCGTCCTACAATGAGCAGTTCTTC
>TRBD1|few|15|TRBJ2-5|TRBV6-5
CAVRDRGLPGETQYF
TGTGCCGTTAGGGACAGGGGCCTCCCGGGAGAGACCCAGTACTTC
>.|.|16|TRBJ1-1|TRBV6-1
CASSTRGASGGSEAFF
TGTGCCAGCAGTACTAGGGGGGCATCCGGCGGGTCGGAAGCTTTCTTT
>.|.|15|TRBJ2-7|TRBV20-1
CSARDVRASYREQYF
TGCAGTGCTAGAGATGTAAGGGCATCCTACCGCGAGCAGTACTTC
>.|.|14|TRBJ2-4|TRBV14
CASSEGQKQNIQYF
TGTGCCAGCAGCGAAGGACAGAAGCAAAACATTCAGTACTTC
>.|.|14|TRBJ1-2|TRBV6-5
CASSYAGTNYGYTF
TGTGCCAGTAGTTACGCAGGGACAAACTATGGCTACACCTTC
>.|few|14|TRBJ2-7|TRBV27
CASSLGGPGYEQYF
TGTGCCAGCAGTTTAGGAGGGCCGGGCTACGAGCAGTACTTC
>TRBD1|once|14|TRBJ1-4|TRBV4-1
CASSQGQGQEKLFF
TGCGCCAGCAGCCAAGGACAGGGACAGGAAAAACTGTTTTTT
>.|once|16|TRBJ2-1|TRBV7-9
CASSVRDSFRRNEQFF
TGTGCCAGCAGCGTCCGCGACAGTTTCCGGAGGAATGAGCAGTTCTTC
>.|few|15|TRBJ2-5|TRBV6-5
CASSYEGHPGETQYF
TGTGCCAGCAGTTACGAGGGACACCCTGGAGAGACCCAGTACTTC
>.|.|14|TRBJ2-5|TRBV7-9
CASSLEWSQETQYF
TGTGCCAGCAGCTTAGAGTGGAGTCAAGAGACCCAGTACTTC
>.|.|14|TRBJ1-3|TRBV7-9
CASSSTDSGNTIYF
TGTGCCAGCAGCTCGACAGACTCTGGAAACACCATATATTTT
>.|.|13|TRBJ2-1|TRBV9
CASSVVLDNEQFF
TGTGCCAGCAGCGTAGTACTGGACAATGAGCAGTTCTTC
>TRBD1|.|17|TRBJ2-2|TRBV5-1
CASSWGTGGAGTGELFF
TGCGCCAGCAGCTGGGGAACAGGGGGCGCTGGCACCGGGGAGCTGTTTTTT
>.|.|13|TRBJ1-1|TRBV6-4
CASRAGVGTEAFF
TGTGCCAGTCGGGCAGGGGTGGGCACTGAAGCTTTCTTT
>.|.|13|TRBJ1-4|TRBV2
CASRGDTNEKLFF
TGTGCCAGCCGAGGTGACACGAATGAAAAACTGTTTTTT
>.|.|16|TRBJ2-5|TRBV7-2
CASSLGVRVIEETQYF
TGTGCCAGCAGCTTAGGGGTGAGGGTCATCGAGGAGACCCAGTACTTC
>.|.|16|TRBJ2-6|TRBV20-1
CSAQSRRVGGANVLTF
TGCAGTGCTCAGTCGAGGCGGGTCGGAGGGGCCAACGTCCTGACTTTC
>.|few|14|TRBJ2-4|TRBV14
CASSQDWRGIKQYF
TGTGCCAGCAGCCAAGATTGGCGGGGAATTAAACAGTACTTC
>.|.|18|TRBJ2-6|TRBV7-2
CASSLRANRPSGANVLTF
TGTGCCAGCAGCTTAAGGGCGAACAGACCCTCTGGGGCCAACGTCCTGACTTTC